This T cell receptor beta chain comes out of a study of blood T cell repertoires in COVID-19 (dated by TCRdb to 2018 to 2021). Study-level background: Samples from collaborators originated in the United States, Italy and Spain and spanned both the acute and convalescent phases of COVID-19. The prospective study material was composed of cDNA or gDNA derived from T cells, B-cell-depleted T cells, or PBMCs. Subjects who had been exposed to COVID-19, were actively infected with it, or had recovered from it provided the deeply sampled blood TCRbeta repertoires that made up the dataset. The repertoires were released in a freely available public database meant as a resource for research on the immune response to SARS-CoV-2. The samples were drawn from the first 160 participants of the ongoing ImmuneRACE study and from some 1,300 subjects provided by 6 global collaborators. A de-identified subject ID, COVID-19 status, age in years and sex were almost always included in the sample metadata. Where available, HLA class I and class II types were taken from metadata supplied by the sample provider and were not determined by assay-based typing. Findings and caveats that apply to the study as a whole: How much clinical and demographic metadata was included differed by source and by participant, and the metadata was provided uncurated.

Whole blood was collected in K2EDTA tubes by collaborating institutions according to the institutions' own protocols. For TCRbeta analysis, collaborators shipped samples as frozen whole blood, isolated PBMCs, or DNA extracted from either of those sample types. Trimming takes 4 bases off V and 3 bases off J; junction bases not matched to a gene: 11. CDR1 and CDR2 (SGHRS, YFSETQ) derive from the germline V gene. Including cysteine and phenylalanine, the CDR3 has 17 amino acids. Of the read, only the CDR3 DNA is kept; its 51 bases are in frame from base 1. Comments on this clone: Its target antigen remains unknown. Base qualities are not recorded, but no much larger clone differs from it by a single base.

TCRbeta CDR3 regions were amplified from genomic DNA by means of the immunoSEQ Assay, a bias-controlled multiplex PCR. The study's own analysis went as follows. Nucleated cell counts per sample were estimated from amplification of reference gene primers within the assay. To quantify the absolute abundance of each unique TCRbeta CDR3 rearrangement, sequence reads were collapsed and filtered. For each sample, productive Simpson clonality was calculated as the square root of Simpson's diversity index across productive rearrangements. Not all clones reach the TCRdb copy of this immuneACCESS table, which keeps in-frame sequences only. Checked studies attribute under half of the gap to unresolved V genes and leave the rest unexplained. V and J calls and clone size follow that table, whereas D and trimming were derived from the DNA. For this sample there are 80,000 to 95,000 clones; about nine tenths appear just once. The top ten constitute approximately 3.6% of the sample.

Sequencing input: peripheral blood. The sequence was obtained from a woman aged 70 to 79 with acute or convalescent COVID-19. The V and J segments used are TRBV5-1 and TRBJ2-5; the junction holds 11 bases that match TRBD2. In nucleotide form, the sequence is TGCGCCAGCAGCAAGGGTTGGCCGGGACTAGCGGAAGAGACCCAGTACTTC. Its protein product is CASSKGWPGLAEETQYF.